The 23 T cell receptor beta chains below were found in one sample sequenced in a study of OX40 agonist ivuxolimab in advanced cancers. Profiled with immunoSEQ multiplex PCR; TCRdb holds only in-frame clones, not every one. The data show around 70,000 clones, with about 82% seen just once and roughly 11% held by the top ten. The specimen comprised CD4+ or CD8+ T cells sorted from blood, sampled in a trial of the OX40 agonist ivuxolimab. The source is an adult with an advanced solid tumor such as melanoma, head and neck, liver or kidney cancer.

V and J are TRBV6-5 and TRBJ2-2, with D perhaps TRBD1 (6 bases). Trimming removed 0 bases from V and 5 bases from J, with 13 bases in between. Germline CDR1 is MNHEY and CDR2 is SVGAGI. The CDR3 totals 16 residues. CDR3 region: CASSYSAGVGTGELFF. Here the CDR3 DNA reads TGTGCCAGCAGTTACTCGGCAGGGGTAGGAACCGGGGAGCTGTTTTTT.

This rearrangement joins TRBV7-3 to TRBJ1-1; the match to TRBD1 covers 8 bases. CDR1 is SGHTA and CDR2 is FQGTGA in the germline V gene. This CDR3 has 14 amino acids. The V segment lost 4 bases and the J segment 2 bases; nucleotides outside the gene matches: 3. CDR3 bases: TGTGCCAGCAGCTCAGGGGGCAGCAACACTGAAGCTTTCTTT. As protein: CASSSGGSNTEAFF.

This clone was seen more than once but under ten times. The gene calls are TRBV18 and TRBJ1-4; D gene ambiguous. The CDR3 consists of 16 residues. V was trimmed by 1 base and J by 3 bases, leaving 12 bases between them. Per the germline V gene, CDR1 is KGHSH and CDR2 is LQKENI. CDR3 nucleotides: TGTGCCAGCTCACCACGCCCTTATACAGCTAATGAAAAACTGTTTTTT. Amino acids: CASSPRPYTANEKLFF.

V is TRBV6-5 and J is TRBJ1-6, with TRBD1 matching over 8 bases. CDR3 size: 14 residues. The germline CDR1 and CDR2 sequences are MNHEY and SVGAGI. V shed 6 bases and J 8 bases; nucleotides not matched to a gene: 6. As DNA, the CDR3 is TGTGCCAGCAGATTGGACAGGGTGGATTCACCCCTCCACTTT. Its protein product is CASRLDRVDSPLHF.

The V gene is TRBV15, the J gene TRBJ2-5; 8 bases match TRBD2. Germline values: CDR1 LNHNV, CDR2 YYDKDF (reference sequence). V shed 5 bases and J 5 bases; nucleotides not matched to a gene: 19. This CDR3 region has 18 residues. The CDR3 region is CATSARKMGAGGWETQYF. The CDR3 nucleotides read TGTGCCACCAGCGCAAGGAAGATGGGGGCGGGAGGATGGGAGACCCAGTACTTC.

For the CDR3, the DNA is TGTGCCAGCAGTACGGGGGGAATGGGCACTGAAGCTTTCTTT. Protein product: CASSTGGMGTEAFF. The V gene is TRBV27, the J gene TRBJ1-1; a possible D gene is TRBD1 (5 bases). V gave up 5 bases and J gave up 4 bases, with 14 bases separating them. The CDR3 runs 14 residues. Germline values: CDR1 MNHEY, CDR2 SMNVEV (reference sequence).

The gene calls are TRBV28 and TRBJ1-2, with D perhaps matching TRBD1 (6 bases). The germline CDR1 and CDR2 sequences are MDHEN and SYDVKM. The germline V and J ends were trimmed by 2 bases and 3 bases, with 13 bases remaining between them. The CDR3 consists of 15 residues. CDR3 residues: CASSLGGQTYYGYTF. The CDR3 DNA reads as TGTGCCAGCAGTTTAGGCGGACAGACCTACTATGGCTACACCTTC.

The chain links TRBV6-6 to TRBJ2-6; TRBD1 matches at 7 bases. Germline CDR1 is MNHNY and CDR2 is SVGAGI (reference sequence). Trimming removed 5 bases from V and 3 bases from J; junction bases left unmatched: 4. The CDR3 length is 15 residues. The CDR3 coding sequence is TGTGCCAGCAGTCTGAGGGGGCTTGGGGCCAACGTCCTGACTTTC. This gives the protein CASSLRGLGANVLTF.

This clone appeared a few times. CDR3 protein: CASSQETGAPGYEQYF. The DNA for the CDR3 is TGCGCCAGCAGCCAAGAGACAGGGGCCCCCGGTTACGAGCAGTACTTC. This chain connects TRBV4-3 to TRBJ2-7, with 8 positions matching TRBD1. This CDR3 is built from 16 residues. V was pared by 0 bases and J by 4 bases, with 8 bases of the junction left unmatched. CDR1 LGHNA and CDR2 YSLEER come from the germline V gene.

The chain combines TRBV10-2 with TRBJ1-6; no clear D. This CDR3 has 13 residues. Trimming left V 0 bases short and J 14 bases short, with 11 bases between. Germline V gene data show CDR1 as WSHSY and CDR2 as SAAADI. For the CDR3, the DNA is TGCGCCAGCAGTGAGTCTACAGACTCCGCCCTCCACTTT. Encoded protein: CASSESTDSALHF.

J is TRBJ1-4 and V is TRBV5-4; D remains unclear. Germline-derived CDR1 and CDR2 are SGHNT and YYREEE (reference sequence). With 4 bases removed from V and 8 bases from J, the gap between germline ends came to 12 bases. The CDR3 has 13 amino acids. This CDR3 reads CASSPAGYEKLFF. The CDR3 nucleotides are TGTGCCAGCAGCCCAGCGGGTTACGAAAAACTGTTTTTT.

The table lists this clone with a few counts. J is TRBJ1-3 and V is TRBV28; the match to TRBD1 covers 7 bases. The germline CDR1 and CDR2 sequences are MDHEN and SYDVKM. The CDR3 has 15 amino acids. J was trimmed by 4 bases and V by 4 bases; bases with no gene match: 7. DNA of the CDR3: TGTGCCAGCAGTTCCACAGGGGTGGGGGGAAACACCATATATTTT. Amino acids: CASSSTGVGGNTIYF.

The rearrangement joins TRBV27 to TRBJ1-5; TRBD1 agrees at 7 bases. This CDR3 region has 15 residues. Germline lookup yields CDR1 MNHEY and CDR2 SMNVEV (reference sequence). The junction had 6 bases not matched to a gene; V was cut back by 2 bases and J by 5 bases. CDR3 in DNA: TGTGCCAGCAGTTTAACCAGGGGGGGCGATCAGCCCCAGCATTTT. It is translated as CASSLTRGGDQPQHF.

The gene calls are TRBV7-9 and TRBJ2-5; tentative D call: TRBD1 (5 bases). The CDR3 has 13 residues. The V gene lost 3 bases and the J gene lost 3 bases, with 8 bases spanning the gap. In germline, CDR1 is SEHNR, CDR2 FQNEAQ (reference sequence). CDR3 in amino acids: CASSFKGKETQYF. In DNA, the CDR3 is TGTGCCAGCAGCTTTAAGGGGAAAGAGACCCAGTACTTC.

The V gene is TRBV7-2, the J gene TRBJ1-2; perhaps TRBD1 as D (5 bases). V was clipped by 10 bases and J by 5 bases, with 17 bases between them. The V gene's germline CDR1 is SGHTA and CDR2 FQGNSA. CDR3 length: 13 amino acids. The CDR3 reads CATEEGGAYGYTF. The CDR3 bases are TGTGCCACCGAAGAGGGCGGGGCATATGGCTACACCTTC.

CDR3 nucleotide sequence: TGTGCCAGTAGTATACGGGGAGGCTACACCTTC. Amino acids: CASSIRGGYTF. V is TRBV19 and J is TRBJ1-2; D not resolved. Looked up from germline, CDR1 is LNHDA and CDR2 is SQIVND (reference sequence). The CDR3 has 11 residues. V was shortened by 2 bases and J by 8 bases, with 6 bases between the two germline ends. The full variable domain, rest sourced from reference TRBV19 and TRBJ1-2, is DGGITQSPKYLFRKEGQNVTLSCEQNLNHDAMYWYRQDPGQGLRLIYYSQIVNDFQKGDIAEGYSVSREKKESFPLTVTSAQKNPTAFYLCASSIRGGYTFGSGTRLTVV.

This chain links TRBV19 with TRBJ2-3, with 7 bases lining up with TRBD2. The J segment lost 0 bases and the V segment lost 0 bases, leaving 12 bases of the junction unmatched. The CDR3 has 19 amino acids. In germline, CDR1 is LNHDA, CDR2 SQIVND (reference sequence). This CDR3 reads CASSIDVLRGTTSTDTQYF. The CDR3 nucleotides are TGTGCCAGTAGTATAGATGTGCTTCGGGGGACTACTAGCACAGATACGCAGTATTTT.

V and J are TRBV7-8 and TRBJ1-5; D possibly corresponds to TRBD1 (6 bases). Trimming stripped 0 bases from V and 3 bases from J, with 15 bases between. Germline values: CDR1 SGHVS, CDR2 FQNEAQ. The CDR3 has 17 residues. The CDR3, as DNA: TGTGCCAGCAGCTTAGCGGTAGGGGGACAAGACAATCAGCCCCAGCATTTT. Its protein product is CASSLAVGGQDNQPQHF.

V usage is TRBV28 and J usage is TRBJ2-5; D is possibly TRBD1 (5 bases). Germline-derived CDR1 and CDR2 are MDHEN and SYDVKM. This CDR3 comprises 15 residues. V was shortened by 3 bases and J by 4 bases, with 15 bases between the two germline ends. The CDR3 DNA follows: TGTGCCAGCAGTTTGGGTGGGGCGTTGGCAGAGACCCAGTACTTC. Protein product: CASSLGGALAETQYF. The variable domain in full, completed from reference TRBV28 and TRBJ2-5, reads DVKVTQSSRYLVKRTGEKVFLECVQDMDHENMFWYRQDPGLGLRLIYFSYDVKMKEKGDIPEGYSVSREKKERFSLILESASTNQTSMYLCASSLGGALAETQYFGPGTRLLVL.

The V and J genes are TRBV7-2 and TRBJ1-5; D is uncertain. In germline, CDR1 is SGHTA, CDR2 FQGNSA. CDR3 size: 13 residues. Trimming removed 0 bases at V and 7 bases at J, with 7 bases between. Here the CDR3 reads CASSLAAGQPQHF. The CDR3 DNA is TGTGCCAGCAGCTTAGCGGCGGGCCAGCCCCAGCATTTT.

The chain uses TRBV5-1 and TRBJ2-2, with 10 bases lining up with TRBD1. Germline CDR1 reads SGHRS; CDR2 reads YFSETQ. This CDR3 spans 16 amino acids. V was pared by 4 bases and J by 0 bases, with 3 bases of the junction left unmatched. CDR3 coding DNA: TGCGCCAGCAGCGGGGGACAGGGGCCGAACACCGGGGAGCTGTTTTTT. It yields the protein CASSGGQGPNTGELFF. Filled out from reference TRBV5-1 and TRBJ2-2, the complete variable domain reads KAGVTQTPRYLIKTRGQQVTLSCSPISGHRSVSWYQQTPGQGLQFLFEYFSETQRNKGNFPGRFSGRQFSNSRSEMNVSTLELGDSALYLCASSGGQGPNTGELFFGEGSRLTVL.

This chain connects TRBV7-8 to TRBJ2-1; 8 bases match TRBD1. The V and J ends lost 5 bases and 1 base, in that order; junction bases with no gene match: 7. This CDR3 is 16 amino acids long. Germline CDR1 reads SGHVS; CDR2 reads FQNEAQ. CDR3 nucleotide sequence: TGTGCCAGCAGCCTTCGGACAGGGTCATCCTACAATGAGCAGTTCTTC. This codes for CASSLRTGSSYNEQFF.

CDR3 amino acids: CAWSVGSGEDEQYF. The CDR3 DNA reads as TGTGCCTGGAGTGTGGGTAGCGGGGAGGACGAGCAGTACTTC. The rearrangement joins TRBV30 to TRBJ2-7, with 8 nucleotides matching TRBD2. This CDR3 has 14 residues. The V gene's germline CDR1 is GTSNPN and CDR2 SVGIG (reference sequence). The V gene end was trimmed by 0 bases and the J gene end by 5 bases; junction bases not matched to a gene: 6.